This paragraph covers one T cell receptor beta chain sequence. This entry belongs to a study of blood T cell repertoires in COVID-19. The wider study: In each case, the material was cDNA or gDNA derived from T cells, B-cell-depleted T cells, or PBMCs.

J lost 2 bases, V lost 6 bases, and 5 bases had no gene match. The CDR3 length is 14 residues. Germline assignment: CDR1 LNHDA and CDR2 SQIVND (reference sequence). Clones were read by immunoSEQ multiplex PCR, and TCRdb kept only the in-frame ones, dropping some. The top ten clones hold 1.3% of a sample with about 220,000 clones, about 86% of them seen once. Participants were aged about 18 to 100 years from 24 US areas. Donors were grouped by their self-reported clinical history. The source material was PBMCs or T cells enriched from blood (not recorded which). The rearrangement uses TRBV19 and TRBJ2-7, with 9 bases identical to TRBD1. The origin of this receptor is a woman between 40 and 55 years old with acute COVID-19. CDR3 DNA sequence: TGTGCCAGTAGCCTCGGGACAGGGACCTACGAGCAGTACTTC. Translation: CASSLGTGTYEQYF. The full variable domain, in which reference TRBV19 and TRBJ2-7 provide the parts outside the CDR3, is DGGITQSPKYLFRKEGQNVTLSCEQNLNHDAMYWYRQDPGQGLRLIYYSQIVNDFQKGDIAEGYSVSREKKESFPLTVTSAQKNPTAFYLCASSLGTGTYEQYFGPGTRLTVT.